This T cell receptor beta chain was sequenced for a study of blood T cell repertoires in COVID-19. Germline lookup yields CDR1 MNHEY and CDR2 SVGAGI. CDR3 size: 14 residues. V lost 5 bases to trimming and J lost 9 bases; unmatched junction nucleotides: 9. The method was immunoSEQ multiplex PCR; TCRdb's version includes in-frame clones alone and lacks a portion of them. The sample shows around 250,000 clones, over 80% of them seen only once. The sequenced sample was peripheral blood. The TCR comes from a woman aged 40 to 55 who had recovered from COVID-19. The V and J genes are TRBV6-5 and TRBJ2-1; 8 nucleotides align to TRBD2. For the CDR3, the DNA is TGTGCCAGCAGTCACGGACTAGCCTCTAGTGAGCAGTTCTTC. Residues: CASSHGLASSEQFF.